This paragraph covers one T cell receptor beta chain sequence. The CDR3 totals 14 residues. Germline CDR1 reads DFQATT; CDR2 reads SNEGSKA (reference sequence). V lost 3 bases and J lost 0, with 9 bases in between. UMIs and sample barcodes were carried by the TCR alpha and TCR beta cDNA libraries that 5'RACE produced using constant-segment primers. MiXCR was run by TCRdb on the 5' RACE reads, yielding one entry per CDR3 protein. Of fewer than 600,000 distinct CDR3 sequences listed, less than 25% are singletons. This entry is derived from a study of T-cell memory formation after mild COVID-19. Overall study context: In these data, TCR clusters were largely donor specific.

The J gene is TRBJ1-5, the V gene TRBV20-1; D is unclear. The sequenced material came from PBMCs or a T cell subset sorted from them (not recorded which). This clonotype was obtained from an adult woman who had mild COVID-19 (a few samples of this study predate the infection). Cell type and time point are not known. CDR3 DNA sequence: TGCAGTGCTAGGCTGGGTAATAGCAATCAGCCCCAGCATTTT. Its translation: CSARLGNSNQPQHF.